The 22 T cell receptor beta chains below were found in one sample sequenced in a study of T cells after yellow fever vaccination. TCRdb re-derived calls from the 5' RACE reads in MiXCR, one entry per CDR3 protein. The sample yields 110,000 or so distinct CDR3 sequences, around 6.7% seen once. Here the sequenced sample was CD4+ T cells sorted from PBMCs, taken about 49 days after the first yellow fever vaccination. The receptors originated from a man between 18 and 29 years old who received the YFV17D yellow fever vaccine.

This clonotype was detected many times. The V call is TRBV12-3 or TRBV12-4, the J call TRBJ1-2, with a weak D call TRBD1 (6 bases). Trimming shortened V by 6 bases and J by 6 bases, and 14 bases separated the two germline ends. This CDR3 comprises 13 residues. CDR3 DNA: TGTGCCAGCAGGAGACAGGATGGGAATGGCTACACCTTC. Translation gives CASRRQDGNGYTF.

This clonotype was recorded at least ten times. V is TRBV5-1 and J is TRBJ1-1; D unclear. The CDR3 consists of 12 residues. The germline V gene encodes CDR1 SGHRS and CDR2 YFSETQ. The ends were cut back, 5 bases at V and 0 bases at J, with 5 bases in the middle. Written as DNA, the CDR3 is TGCGCCAGCAGTAGGGTGAACACTGAAGCTTTCTTT. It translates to CASSRVNTEAFF.

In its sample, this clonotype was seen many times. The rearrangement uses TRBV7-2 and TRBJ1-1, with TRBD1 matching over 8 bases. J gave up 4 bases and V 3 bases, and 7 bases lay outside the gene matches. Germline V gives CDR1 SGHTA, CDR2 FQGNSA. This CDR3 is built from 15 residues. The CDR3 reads CASSFTGTGGTEAFF. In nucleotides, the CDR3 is TGTGCCAGCAGCTTCACCGGGACAGGAGGCACTGAAGCTTTCTTT.

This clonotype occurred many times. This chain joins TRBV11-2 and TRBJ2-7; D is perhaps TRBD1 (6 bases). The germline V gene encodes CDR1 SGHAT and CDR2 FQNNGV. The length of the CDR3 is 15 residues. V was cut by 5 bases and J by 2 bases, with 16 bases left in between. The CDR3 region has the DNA TGTGCCAGCAGCAGCCTCAGGGGACCAGCCTACGAGCAGTACTTC. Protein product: CASSSLRGPAYEQYF.

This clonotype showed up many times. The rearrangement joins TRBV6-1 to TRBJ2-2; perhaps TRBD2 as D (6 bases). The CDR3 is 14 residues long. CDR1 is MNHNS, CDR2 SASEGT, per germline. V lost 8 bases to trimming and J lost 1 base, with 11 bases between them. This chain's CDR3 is CASSWEVNTGELFF. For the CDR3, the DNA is TGTGCCAGCTCGTGGGAGGTGAACACCGGGGAGCTGTTTTTT.

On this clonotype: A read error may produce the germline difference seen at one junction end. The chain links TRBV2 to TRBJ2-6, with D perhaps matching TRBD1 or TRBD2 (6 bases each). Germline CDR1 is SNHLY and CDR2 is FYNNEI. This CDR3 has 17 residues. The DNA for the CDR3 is TGTGCCCGCAGTTTGGGGGCCGGGAGCTCTGGGGCCAACGTCCTGACTTTC. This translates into CARSLGAGSSGANVLTF.

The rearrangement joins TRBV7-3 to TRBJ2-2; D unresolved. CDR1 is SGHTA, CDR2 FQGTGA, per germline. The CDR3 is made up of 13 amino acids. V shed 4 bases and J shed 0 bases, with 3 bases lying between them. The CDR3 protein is CASSSTNTGELFF. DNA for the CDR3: TGTGCCAGCAGCTCCACGAACACCGGGGAGCTGTTTTTT.

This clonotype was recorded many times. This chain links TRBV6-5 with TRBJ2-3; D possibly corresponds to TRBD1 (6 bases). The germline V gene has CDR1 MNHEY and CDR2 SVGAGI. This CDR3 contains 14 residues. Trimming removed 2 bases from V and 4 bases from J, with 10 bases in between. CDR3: CASSYGTLADTQYF. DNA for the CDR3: TGTGCCAGCAGTTACGGGACACTAGCAGATACGCAGTATTTT.

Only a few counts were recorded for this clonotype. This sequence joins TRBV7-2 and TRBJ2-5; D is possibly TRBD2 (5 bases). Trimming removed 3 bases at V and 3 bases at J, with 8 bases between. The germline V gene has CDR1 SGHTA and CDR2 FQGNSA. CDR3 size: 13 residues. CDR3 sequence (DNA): TGTGCCAGCAGCTTGGACTGGGAAGAGACCCAGTACTTC. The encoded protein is CASSLDWEETQYF.

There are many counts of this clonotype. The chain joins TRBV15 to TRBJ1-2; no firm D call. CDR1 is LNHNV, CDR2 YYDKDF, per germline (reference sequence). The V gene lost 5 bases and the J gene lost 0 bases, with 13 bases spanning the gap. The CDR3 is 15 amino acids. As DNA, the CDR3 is TGTGCCACCAGCCCCACAACAAGAGCTAACTATGGCTACACCTTC. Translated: CATSPTTRANYGYTF.

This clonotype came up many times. In nucleotides, the CDR3 is TGTGCCAGCAGCCAAGATCGGGGACGGCTGAATGAGCAGTTCTTC. Its protein is CASSQDRGRLNEQFF. This chain joins TRBV3-1 and TRBJ2-1, with D possibly being TRBD1 or TRBD2 (5 bases each). Looked up from germline, CDR1 is LGHDT and CDR2 is YNNKEL (reference sequence). CDR3 length: 15 amino acids. The V end was cut by 0 bases, the J end by 7 bases, with 13 bases between.

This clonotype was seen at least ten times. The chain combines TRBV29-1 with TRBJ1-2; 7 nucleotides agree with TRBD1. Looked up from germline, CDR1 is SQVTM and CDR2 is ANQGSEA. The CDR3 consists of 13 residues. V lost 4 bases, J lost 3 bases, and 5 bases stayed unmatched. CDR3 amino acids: CSVATGYDYGYTF. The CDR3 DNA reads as TGCAGCGTTGCGACAGGGTACGACTATGGCTACACCTTC.

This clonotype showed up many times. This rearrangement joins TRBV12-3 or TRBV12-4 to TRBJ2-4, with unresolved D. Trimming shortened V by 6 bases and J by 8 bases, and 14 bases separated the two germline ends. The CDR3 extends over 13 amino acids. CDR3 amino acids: CASSLSGGDIQYF. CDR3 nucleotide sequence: TGTGCCAGCAGCCTTTCAGGTGGCGACATTCAGTACTTC.

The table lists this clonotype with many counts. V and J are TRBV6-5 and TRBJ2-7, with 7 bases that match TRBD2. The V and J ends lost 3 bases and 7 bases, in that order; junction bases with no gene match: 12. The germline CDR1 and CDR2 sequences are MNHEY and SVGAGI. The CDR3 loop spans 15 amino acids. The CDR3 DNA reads TGTGCCAGCAGTTATTATCCGGCGGGGGTGGGAGAGCAGTACTTC. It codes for CASSYYPAGVGEQYF.

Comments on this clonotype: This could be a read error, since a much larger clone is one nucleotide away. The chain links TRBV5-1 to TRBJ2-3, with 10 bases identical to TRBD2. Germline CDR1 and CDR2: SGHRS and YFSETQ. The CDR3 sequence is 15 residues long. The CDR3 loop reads CASSFIAGGTDTHYF. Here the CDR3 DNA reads TGCGCCAGCAGCTTCATAGCGGGGGGCACAGATACGCATTATTTT.

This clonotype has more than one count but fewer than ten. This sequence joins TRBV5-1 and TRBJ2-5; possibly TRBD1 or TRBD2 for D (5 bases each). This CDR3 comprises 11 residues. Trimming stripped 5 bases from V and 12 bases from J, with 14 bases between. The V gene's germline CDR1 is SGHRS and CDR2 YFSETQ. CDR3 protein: CASSQPGPEYF. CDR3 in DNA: TGCGCCAGCAGTCAACCGGGACCCGAGTACTTC.

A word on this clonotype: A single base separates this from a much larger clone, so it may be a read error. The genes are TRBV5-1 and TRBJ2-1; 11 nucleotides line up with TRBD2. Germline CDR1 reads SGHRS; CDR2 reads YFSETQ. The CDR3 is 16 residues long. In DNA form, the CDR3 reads TGCGTCAGCAGCTCCTCGGCTAGCGGGGGGTACAATGAGCAGTTCTTC. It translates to CVSSSSASGGYNEQFF.

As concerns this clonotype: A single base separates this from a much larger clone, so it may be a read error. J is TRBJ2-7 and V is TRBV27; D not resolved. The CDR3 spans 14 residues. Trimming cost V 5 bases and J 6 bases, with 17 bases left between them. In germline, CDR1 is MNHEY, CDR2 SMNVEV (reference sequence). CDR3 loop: CASSTWDLMSEQYF. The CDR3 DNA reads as TGTGCCAGCAGTACTTGGGATTTAATGAGCGAGCAGTACTTC.

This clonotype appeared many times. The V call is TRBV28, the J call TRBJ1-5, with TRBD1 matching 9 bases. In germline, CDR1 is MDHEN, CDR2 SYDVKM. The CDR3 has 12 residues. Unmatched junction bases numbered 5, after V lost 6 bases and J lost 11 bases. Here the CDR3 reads CASRPTGGSQHF. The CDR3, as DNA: TGTGCCAGCAGGCCGACAGGGGGGTCCCAGCATTTT. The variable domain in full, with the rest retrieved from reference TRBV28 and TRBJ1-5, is DVKVTQSSRYLVKRTGEKVFLECVQDMDHENMFWYRQDPGLGLRLIYFSYDVKMKEKGDIPEGYSVSREKKERFSLILESASTNQTSMYLCASRPTGGSQHFGDGTRLSIL.

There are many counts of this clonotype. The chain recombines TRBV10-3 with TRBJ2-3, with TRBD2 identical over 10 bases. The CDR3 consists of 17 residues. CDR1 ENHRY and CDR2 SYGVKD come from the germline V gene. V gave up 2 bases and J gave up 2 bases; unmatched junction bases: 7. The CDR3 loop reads CAISEGLAAIFTDTQYF. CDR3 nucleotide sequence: TGTGCCATCAGTGAGGGACTAGCGGCGATATTCACAGATACGCAGTATTTT.

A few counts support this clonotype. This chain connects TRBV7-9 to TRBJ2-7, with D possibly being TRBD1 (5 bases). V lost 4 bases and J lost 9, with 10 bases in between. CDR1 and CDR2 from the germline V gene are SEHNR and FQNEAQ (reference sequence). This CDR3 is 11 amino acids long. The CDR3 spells CASSSGFGQYV. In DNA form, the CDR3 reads TGTGCCAGCAGCTCAGGGTTCGGGCAGTACGTC.

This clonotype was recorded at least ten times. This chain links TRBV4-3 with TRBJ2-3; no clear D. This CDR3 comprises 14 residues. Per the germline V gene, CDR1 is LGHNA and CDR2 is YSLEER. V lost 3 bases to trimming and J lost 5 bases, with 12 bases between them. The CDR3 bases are TGCGCCAGCAGCCACACCGGGTCCAGAGATACGCAGTATTTT. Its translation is CASSHTGSRDTQYF.